The rows below give T cell receptor beta chains drawn from one sample of a study of blood T cell repertoires in COVID-19. Method: immunoSEQ multiplex PCR; TCRdb's copy keeps in-frame clones and lacks some. Here the sample spans roughly 290,000 clones, 80% to 90% being singletons. Sequencing was carried out using PBMCs or T cells enriched from blood (not recorded which). These receptors originate from a man aged 30-40 years who had recovered from COVID-19. Each CDR3 is given with its conserved first and last residue. A D gene is named only where the DNA matches it firmly. Clone size is given for some rows only: seen once, a few or many times, or a class if the clone is expanded.

j_gene: TRBJ1-4; abundance: -; v_gene: TRBV9; d_gene: -; CDR3aa: CASSVGAGPGEKLFF; CDR3nt: TGTGCCAGCAGCGTAGGGGCAGGGCCAGGCGAAAAACTGTTTTTT
j_gene: TRBJ1-4; abundance: -; v_gene: TRBV19; d_gene: TRBD1; CDR3aa: CASTTDRAEKLFF; CDR3nt: TGTGCCAGTACCACGGACAGGGCTGAAAAACTGTTTTTT
j_gene: TRBJ2-6; abundance: -; v_gene: TRBV24-1; d_gene: -; CDR3aa: CATSDRRRGDSGANVLTF; CDR3nt: TGTGCCACCAGTGACCGACGTAGGGGTGACTCTGGGGCCAACGTCCTGACTTTC
j_gene: TRBJ1-6; abundance: -; v_gene: TRBV19; d_gene: TRBD1; CDR3aa: CASTGDSLSSYNSPLHF; CDR3nt: TGTGCCAGTACGGGGGACAGCTTGAGCTCCTATAATTCACCCCTCCACTTT
j_gene: TRBJ1-2; abundance: -; v_gene: TRBV9; d_gene: TRBD1; CDR3aa: CASSVGGGLYGYTF; CDR3nt: TGTGCCAGCAGCGTAGGAGGGGGCCTATATGGCTACACCTTC
j_gene: TRBJ2-7; abundance: -; v_gene: TRBV2; d_gene: TRBD1; CDR3aa: CASKGTVHSYEQYF; CDR3nt: TGTGCCAGCAAAGGGACAGTACACTCCTACGAGCAGTACTTC
j_gene: TRBJ2-3; abundance: once; v_gene: TRBV5-6; d_gene: TRBD1; CDR3aa: CASSPDRGRRDTQYF; CDR3nt: TGTGCCAGCAGCCCGGACAGGGGGCGTAGGGATACGCAGTATTTT
j_gene: TRBJ1-1; abundance: -; v_gene: TRBV2; d_gene: -; CDR3aa: CASSGFRGENTEAFF; CDR3nt: TGTGCCAGCAGTGGGTTTCGCGGGGAGAACACTGAAGCTTTCTTT
j_gene: TRBJ2-3; abundance: -; v_gene: TRBV18; d_gene: TRBD2; CDR3aa: CASLRISLAGVPDTQYF; CDR3nt: TGTGCCAGCTTACGAATTTCACTAGCGGGGGTGCCAGATACGCAGTATTTT
j_gene: TRBJ1-2; abundance: once; v_gene: TRBV19; d_gene: -; CDR3aa: CASSINYGYTF; CDR3nt: TGTGCCAGTTCCATTAACTATGGCTACACCTTC
j_gene: TRBJ2-7; abundance: -; v_gene: TRBV30; d_gene: TRBD2; CDR3aa: CAWTSSRGEHEQYF; CDR3nt: TGTGCCTGGACCTCAAGCCGGGGGGAGCACGAGCAGTACTTC
j_gene: TRBJ2-3; abundance: -; v_gene: TRBV27; d_gene: TRBD2; CDR3aa: CASSSLAGGNTDTQYF; CDR3nt: TGTGCCAGCAGTTCCTTAGCGGGGGGAAACACAGATACGCAGTATTTT
j_gene: TRBJ2-1; abundance: -; v_gene: TRBV7-8; d_gene: TRBD1; CDR3aa: CASSLWGTGGGEQFF; CDR3nt: TGTGCCAGCAGCCTTTGGGGGACAGGGGGCGGTGAGCAGTTCTTC
j_gene: TRBJ2-1; abundance: -; v_gene: TRBV7-8; d_gene: TRBD2; CDR3aa: CASSLLAGIFYNEQFF; CDR3nt: TGTGCCAGCAGCCTCTTAGCGGGGATCTTCTACAATGAGCAGTTCTTC
j_gene: TRBJ1-1; abundance: -; v_gene: TRBV5-4; d_gene: TRBD1; CDR3aa: CASSSSTGANTEAFF; CDR3nt: TGTGCCAGCAGTTCGAGCACAGGGGCGAACACTGAAGCTTTCTTT
j_gene: TRBJ1-1; abundance: -; v_gene: TRBV7-2; d_gene: -; CDR3aa: CASSLTVITEAFF; CDR3nt: TGTGCCAGCAGCCTGACAGTGATCACTGAAGCTTTCTTT
j_gene: TRBJ1-5; abundance: few; v_gene: TRBV9; d_gene: -; CDR3aa: CASSVSGDYQPQHF; CDR3nt: TGTGCCAGCAGCGTTTCAGGGGATTATCAGCCCCAGCATTTT
j_gene: TRBJ2-1; abundance: -; v_gene: TRBV9; d_gene: TRBD2; CDR3aa: CASSVGRVYNEQFF; CDR3nt: TGTGCCAGCAGCGTCGGGAGGGTTTACAATGAGCAGTTCTTC
j_gene: TRBJ2-6; abundance: -; v_gene: TRBV3-1/TRBV3-2; d_gene: TRBD1; CDR3aa: CASSQRPGQLYSGANVLTF; CDR3nt: TGTGCCAGCAGCCAACGGCCGGGACAGCTTTACTCTGGGGCCAACGTCCTGACTTTC
j_gene: TRBJ1-3; abundance: -; v_gene: TRBV19; d_gene: -; CDR3aa: CASTSLGDSLFGNTIYF; CDR3nt: TGTGCCAGTACGTCTCTAGGCGACAGCCTTTTTGGAAACACCATATATTTT
j_gene: TRBJ2-7; abundance: -; v_gene: TRBV20-1; d_gene: -; CDR3aa: CSASDRDFFNEQYF; CDR3nt: TGCAGTGCTAGTGACCGGGACTTTTTTAACGAGCAGTACTTC
j_gene: TRBJ1-1; abundance: -; v_gene: TRBV11-2; d_gene: -; CDR3aa: CASSPNWTDEAFF; CDR3nt: TGTGCCAGCAGTCCGAATTGGACAGATGAAGCTTTCTTT
j_gene: TRBJ2-5; abundance: -; v_gene: TRBV7-9; d_gene: -; CDR3aa: CASSVGAQETQYF; CDR3nt: TGTGCCAGCAGCGTAGGAGCACAAGAGACCCAGTACTTC
j_gene: TRBJ2-3; abundance: -; v_gene: TRBV29-1; d_gene: TRBD2; CDR3aa: CSVSSSGGSTDTQYF; CDR3nt: TGCAGCGTTTCTTCTAGCGGGGGAAGCACAGATACGCAGTATTTT
j_gene: TRBJ1-5; abundance: -; v_gene: TRBV7-9; d_gene: -; CDR3aa: CASSLMRDQPQHF; CDR3nt: TGTGCCAGCAGCTTAATGCGGGACCAGCCCCAGCATTTT
j_gene: TRBJ2-1; abundance: -; v_gene: TRBV7-9; d_gene: TRBD2; CDR3aa: CASSFPGGEQFF; CDR3nt: TGTGCCAGCAGCTTTCCGGGGGGAGAGCAGTTCTTC
j_gene: TRBJ1-2; abundance: -; v_gene: TRBV11-1; d_gene: -; CDR3aa: CASSLETGYGYTF; CDR3nt: TGTGCCAGCAGCTTAGAAACAGGCTATGGCTACACCTTC
j_gene: TRBJ2-2; abundance: few; v_gene: TRBV9; d_gene: TRBD1; CDR3aa: CASSAQGVAGELFF; CDR3nt: TGTGCCAGCAGCGCCCAGGGGGTCGCCGGGGAGCTGTTTTTT
j_gene: TRBJ2-3; abundance: -; v_gene: TRBV3-1/TRBV3-2; d_gene: TRBD2; CDR3aa: CASSPSGSTDTQYF; CDR3nt: TGTGCCAGCAGCCCTAGCGGGAGCACAGATACGCAGTATTTT
j_gene: TRBJ2-7; abundance: -; v_gene: TRBV6-5; d_gene: -; CDR3aa: CASSYNFGQKYEQYF; CDR3nt: TGTGCCAGCAGTTACAACTTCGGACAGAAGTACGAGCAGTACTTC
j_gene: TRBJ2-6; abundance: -; v_gene: TRBV27; d_gene: -; CDR3aa: CASTHLWRGRSGANVLTF; CDR3nt: TGTGCCAGCACACATCTGTGGCGGGGACGCTCTGGGGCCAACGTCCTGACTTTC
j_gene: TRBJ1-5; abundance: -; v_gene: TRBV19; d_gene: -; CDR3aa: CASSIPGANPQHF; CDR3nt: TGTGCCAGTAGTATACCTGGGGCAAATCCCCAGCATTTT
j_gene: TRBJ1-5; abundance: once; v_gene: TRBV6-5; d_gene: -; CDR3aa: CASSLGQGQPQHF; CDR3nt: TGTGCCAGCAGCCTGGGCCAGGGTCAGCCCCAGCATTTT
j_gene: TRBJ2-1; abundance: -; v_gene: TRBV30; d_gene: -; CDR3aa: CAWKSYNEQFF; CDR3nt: TGTGCCTGGAAGAGTTACAATGAGCAGTTCTTC
j_gene: TRBJ1-6; abundance: -; v_gene: TRBV12-3/TRBV12-4; d_gene: -; CDR3aa: CASRRGGSPLHF; CDR3nt: TGTGCCAGCAGGCGCGGGGGTTCACCCCTCCACTTT
j_gene: TRBJ2-2; abundance: -; v_gene: TRBV30; d_gene: -; CDR3aa: CAWSDSPSGELFF; CDR3nt: TGTGCCTGGAGCGACAGTCCCTCCGGGGAGCTGTTTTTT
j_gene: TRBJ2-7; abundance: -; v_gene: TRBV11-1; d_gene: -; CDR3aa: CASSSQLHNEQYF; CDR3nt: TGTGCCAGCAGCTCCCAATTACACAACGAGCAGTACTTC
j_gene: TRBJ2-2; abundance: -; v_gene: TRBV7-8; d_gene: -; CDR3aa: CASSLEAPGELFF; CDR3nt: TGTGCCAGCAGCTTAGAAGCTCCCGGGGAGCTGTTTTTT
j_gene: TRBJ2-2; abundance: -; v_gene: TRBV5-4; d_gene: TRBD1; CDR3aa: CASSFGQGANTGELFF; CDR3nt: TGTGCCAGCAGCTTCGGGCAGGGGGCGAACACCGGGGAGCTGTTTTTT
j_gene: TRBJ1-5; abundance: -; v_gene: TRBV27; d_gene: -; CDR3aa: CASSSEKGQHNQPQHF; CDR3nt: TGTGCCAGCAGTTCCGAAAAAGGACAGCACAATCAGCCCCAGCATTTT
j_gene: TRBJ2-5; abundance: once; v_gene: TRBV6-5; d_gene: -; CDR3aa: CASEGVGTQYF; CDR3nt: TGTGCCAGCGAAGGGGTTGGGACCCAGTACTTC
j_gene: TRBJ2-3; abundance: -; v_gene: TRBV5-1; d_gene: TRBD1; CDR3aa: CASSSGTANTDTQYF; CDR3nt: TGCGCCAGCAGCTCGGGGACAGCCAACACAGATACGCAGTATTTT
j_gene: TRBJ1-6; abundance: -; v_gene: TRBV5-1; d_gene: TRBD1; CDR3aa: CASSPDRGNSPLHF; CDR3nt: TGCGCCAGCAGCCCGGACAGGGGAAATTCACCCCTCCACTTT
j_gene: TRBJ1-2; abundance: -; v_gene: TRBV7-8; d_gene: -; CDR3aa: CASSLRLGAELTNYGYTF; CDR3nt: TGTGCCAGCAGCTTACGGTTGGGGGCCGAACTAACCAACTATGGCTACACCTTC
j_gene: TRBJ2-7; abundance: few; v_gene: TRBV3-1/TRBV3-2; d_gene: TRBD2; CDR3aa: CASSQDLGSGERYEQYF; CDR3nt: TGTGCCAGCAGCCAAGATCTTGGTAGCGGGGAGCGATACGAGCAGTACTTC